This is a list of T cell receptor beta chains from one sample in a study of a mutant IDH1 vaccine in newly diagnosed glioma. Their recognized antigens are unknown. Method: immunoSEQ multiplex PCR; TCRdb's copy keeps in-frame clones and lacks some. This repertoire shows about 44,000 clones, under 95% found once; its top ten account for around 4%. Material: PBMCs, obtained from a glioma patient whose treatment included an IDH1 peptide vaccine. Every receptor here comes from a man aged 50-60 years with glioma. The CDR3 runs from the conserved cysteine through the conserved F or W. The D gene is left open where the match is weak. Clone sizes are given selectively: once, few, many, or a class where the clone is expanded.

v_call: TRBV5-6
clone_size: NA
j_call: TRBJ1-2
cdr3_length: 13
d_call: NA
cdr3_aa: CASSLVASRGYTF
cdr3_nt: TGTGCCAGCAGCTTGGTTGCTTCTCGCGGCTACACCTTC

v_call: TRBV18
clone_size: NA
j_call: TRBJ1-2
cdr3_length: 14
d_call: NA
cdr3_aa: CASSPGQGLYGYTF
cdr3_nt: TGTGCCAGCTCACCCGGCCAGGGGCTGTATGGCTACACCTTC

v_call: TRBV5-1
clone_size: once
j_call: TRBJ1-6
cdr3_length: 18
d_call: TRBD1
cdr3_aa: CASSLAPDRSSYNSPLHF
cdr3_nt: TGCGCCAGCAGCTTGGCCCCGGACAGGAGCTCCTATAATTCACCCCTCCACTTT

v_call: TRBV19
clone_size: NA
j_call: TRBJ2-3
cdr3_length: 14
d_call: TRBD1
cdr3_aa: CASSMGTGTDTQYF
cdr3_nt: TGTGCCAGTAGTATGGGGACAGGGACAGATACGCAGTATTTT

v_call: TRBV2
clone_size: NA
j_call: TRBJ1-1
cdr3_length: 12
d_call: NA
cdr3_aa: CASTSLGAEAFF
cdr3_nt: TGTGCCAGCACTAGTCTAGGCGCTGAAGCTTTCTTT

v_call: TRBV5-8
clone_size: NA
j_call: TRBJ2-7
cdr3_length: 12
d_call: NA
cdr3_aa: CASSLESTSQYF
cdr3_nt: TGTGCCAGCAGCTTGGAGAGTACTTCGCAGTACTTC

v_call: TRBV18
clone_size: NA
j_call: TRBJ1-1
cdr3_length: 15
d_call: NA
cdr3_aa: CASSPRTEENTEAFF
cdr3_nt: TGTGCCAGCTCACCACGGACGGAAGAGAACACTGAAGCTTTCTTT

v_call: TRBV7-6
clone_size: NA
j_call: TRBJ2-7
cdr3_length: 15
d_call: TRBD2
cdr3_aa: CASSPTGLEAAEQYF
cdr3_nt: TGTGCCAGCAGCCCAACGGGACTAGAGGCGGCCGAGCAGTACTTC

v_call: TRBV5-6
clone_size: NA
j_call: TRBJ1-2
cdr3_length: 15
d_call: NA
cdr3_aa: CASSPMAPGVYGYTF
cdr3_nt: TGTGCCAGCAGCCCGATGGCTCCTGGGGTCTATGGCTACACCTTC

v_call: TRBV29-1
clone_size: once
j_call: TRBJ1-1
cdr3_length: 11
d_call: TRBD1
cdr3_aa: CSALRDREAFF
cdr3_nt: TGCAGCGCGCTCCGGGACAGAGAAGCTTTCTTT

v_call: TRBV14
clone_size: NA
j_call: TRBJ1-1
cdr3_length: 15
d_call: NA
cdr3_aa: CASSRGWVLNTEAFF
cdr3_nt: TGTGCCAGCAGCCGAGGGTGGGTATTGAACACTGAAGCTTTCTTT

v_call: TRBV11-2
clone_size: NA
j_call: TRBJ1-3
cdr3_length: 15
d_call: TRBD1
cdr3_aa: CASSSQTGIGNTIYF
cdr3_nt: TGTGCCAGCAGCTCCCAGACAGGGATCGGAAACACCATATATTTT

v_call: TRBV7-3
clone_size: NA
j_call: TRBJ2-7
cdr3_length: 14
d_call: NA
cdr3_aa: CASSLIPGAYEQYF
cdr3_nt: TGTGCCAGCAGCTTAATCCCAGGGGCCTACGAGCAGTACTTC

v_call: TRBV15
clone_size: NA
j_call: TRBJ2-5
cdr3_length: 17
d_call: TRBD2
cdr3_aa: CATSGRFGTSGQETQYF
cdr3_nt: TGTGCCACCAGCGGCAGATTCGGGACTAGCGGCCAAGAGACCCAGTACTTC

v_call: TRBV7-9
clone_size: NA
j_call: TRBJ2-6
cdr3_length: 19
d_call: TRBD2
cdr3_aa: CASSLGTSGGASGANVLTF
cdr3_nt: TGTGCCAGCAGCTTAGGGACTAGCGGGGGAGCATCTGGGGCCAACGTCCTGACTTTC

v_call: TRBV6-1
clone_size: NA
j_call: TRBJ2-1
cdr3_length: 14
d_call: NA
cdr3_aa: CASSEARLYNEQFF
cdr3_nt: TGTGCCAGCAGTGAAGCGAGGCTTTACAATGAGCAGTTCTTC

v_call: TRBV18
clone_size: NA
j_call: TRBJ2-3
cdr3_length: 16
d_call: TRBD2
cdr3_aa: CASSPGLAALGDTQYF
cdr3_nt: TGTGCCAGCTCGCCTGGACTAGCGGCTCTTGGAGATACGCAGTATTTT

v_call: TRBV6-6
clone_size: NA
j_call: TRBJ1-4
cdr3_length: 15
d_call: TRBD1
cdr3_aa: CASSYLGQVNEKLFF
cdr3_nt: TGTGCCAGCAGTTACTTGGGACAGGTTAATGAAAAACTGTTTTTT

v_call: TRBV6-5
clone_size: once
j_call: TRBJ2-7
cdr3_length: 14
d_call: NA
cdr3_aa: CASRRGSGSYEQYF
cdr3_nt: TGTGCCAGCCGTCGGGGGAGTGGGTCCTACGAGCAGTACTTC

v_call: TRBV7-2
clone_size: once
j_call: TRBJ2-3
cdr3_length: 12
d_call: NA
cdr3_aa: CASRNPQDTQYF
cdr3_nt: TGTGCCAGCAGAAACCCTCAGGATACGCAGTATTTT

v_call: TRBV6-4
clone_size: NA
j_call: TRBJ1-1
cdr3_length: 16
d_call: TRBD1
cdr3_aa: CASSDTEQGANTEAFF
cdr3_nt: TGTGCCAGCAGTGACACAGAACAGGGGGCGAACACTGAAGCTTTCTTT

v_call: TRBV7-8
clone_size: NA
j_call: TRBJ1-2
cdr3_length: 13
d_call: NA
cdr3_aa: CASSEDGTYGYTF
cdr3_nt: TGTGCCAGCAGCGAGGACGGGACCTATGGCTACACCTTC

v_call: TRBV5-4
clone_size: NA
j_call: TRBJ1-1
cdr3_length: 13
d_call: TRBD1
cdr3_aa: CASSYDRDTEAFF
cdr3_nt: TGTGCCAGCAGCTATGACAGGGACACTGAAGCTTTCTTT

v_call: TRBV7-9
clone_size: NA
j_call: TRBJ1-3
cdr3_length: 14
d_call: NA
cdr3_aa: CASSLVSAGNTIYF
cdr3_nt: TGTGCCAGCAGCTTAGTATCGGCTGGAAACACCATATATTTT

v_call: TRBV15
clone_size: NA
j_call: TRBJ2-7
cdr3_length: 14
d_call: NA
cdr3_aa: CATSREGGRDEQYF
cdr3_nt: TGTGCCACCAGCAGAGAAGGTGGCAGGGACGAGCAGTACTTC

v_call: TRBV4-2
clone_size: NA
j_call: TRBJ1-3
cdr3_length: 16
d_call: NA
cdr3_aa: CASSQTRDGTGNTIYF
cdr3_nt: TGTGCCAGCAGCCAAACAAGGGACGGGACTGGAAACACCATATATTTT

v_call: TRBV4-1
clone_size: NA
j_call: TRBJ2-1
cdr3_length: 14
d_call: TRBD1
cdr3_aa: CASSPRDREGEQFF
cdr3_nt: TGCGCCAGCAGCCCCAGGGACAGGGAGGGTGAGCAGTTCTTC

v_call: TRBV4-1
clone_size: NA
j_call: TRBJ1-1
cdr3_length: 16
d_call: TRBD1
cdr3_aa: CASSPGQGAWGTEAFF
cdr3_nt: TGCGCCAGCAGCCCAGGACAGGGGGCGTGGGGCACTGAAGCTTTCTTT

v_call: TRBV6-5
clone_size: NA
j_call: TRBJ2-6
cdr3_length: 13
d_call: NA
cdr3_aa: CASWASGANVLTF
cdr3_nt: TGTGCCAGCTGGGCCTCTGGGGCCAACGTCCTGACTTTC

v_call: TRBV5-8
clone_size: NA
j_call: TRBJ2-5
cdr3_length: 16
d_call: TRBD1
cdr3_aa: CASSRGQGVARETQYF
cdr3_nt: TGTGCCAGCAGCAGGGGGCAAGGGGTGGCCCGAGAGACCCAGTACTTC

v_call: TRBV2
clone_size: NA
j_call: TRBJ1-5
cdr3_length: 13
d_call: NA
cdr3_aa: CASKGGENQPQHF
cdr3_nt: TGTGCCAGCAAGGGGGGGGAAAATCAGCCCCAGCATTTT

v_call: TRBV6-6
clone_size: few
j_call: TRBJ1-1
cdr3_length: 12
d_call: NA
cdr3_aa: CASSSPRERAFF
cdr3_nt: TGTGCCAGCAGTTCTCCCAGGGAGAGAGCTTTCTTT

v_call: TRBV14
clone_size: NA
j_call: TRBJ1-1
cdr3_length: 14
d_call: NA
cdr3_aa: CASRKQGVNTEAFF
cdr3_nt: TGTGCCAGCAGAAAACAAGGGGTAAACACTGAAGCTTTCTTT

v_call: TRBV4-1
clone_size: NA
j_call: TRBJ2-3
cdr3_length: 14
d_call: NA
cdr3_aa: CASSQGWGTDTQYF
cdr3_nt: TGCGCCAGCAGCCAAGGCTGGGGCACAGATACGCAGTATTTT

v_call: TRBV25-1
clone_size: few
j_call: TRBJ1-2
cdr3_length: 11
d_call: NA
cdr3_aa: CASSDPPGYTF
cdr3_nt: TGTGCCAGCAGTGACCCACCCGGCTACACCTTC

v_call: TRBV2
clone_size: NA
j_call: TRBJ2-7
cdr3_length: 15
d_call: NA
cdr3_aa: CASKEGPGITYEQYF
cdr3_nt: TGTGCCAGCAAAGAAGGTCCAGGGATTACCTACGAGCAGTACTTC

v_call: TRBV5-6
clone_size: NA
j_call: TRBJ2-4
cdr3_length: 12
d_call: TRBD1
cdr3_aa: CASSPDRDIQYF
cdr3_nt: TGTGCCAGCAGCCCAGACAGGGACATTCAGTACTTC

v_call: TRBV2
clone_size: once
j_call: TRBJ1-6
cdr3_length: 15
d_call: TRBD1
cdr3_aa: CASSEEQGKRAPLHF
cdr3_nt: TGTGCCAGCAGTGAGGAACAGGGGAAGAGGGCACCCCTCCACTTT

v_call: TRBV25-1
clone_size: NA
j_call: TRBJ2-3
cdr3_length: 13
d_call: TRBD2
cdr3_aa: CASSDGGEDTQYF
cdr3_nt: TGTGCCAGCAGTGATGGGGGGGAAGATACGCAGTATTTT

v_call: TRBV11-2
clone_size: once
j_call: TRBJ2-3
cdr3_length: 12
d_call: NA
cdr3_aa: CASTGSTDTQYF
cdr3_nt: TGTGCCAGCACAGGGAGCACAGATACGCAGTATTTT

v_call: TRBV18
clone_size: NA
j_call: TRBJ2-7
cdr3_length: 15
d_call: TRBD1
cdr3_aa: CASSPRTGGPYEQYF
cdr3_nt: TGTGCCAGCTCACCCAGGACAGGGGGCCCTTACGAGCAGTACTTC

v_call: TRBV2
clone_size: NA
j_call: TRBJ2-1
cdr3_length: 16
d_call: NA
cdr3_aa: CASSEVDSANYNEQFF
cdr3_nt: TGTGCCAGCAGTGAAGTTGATAGCGCGAATTACAATGAGCAGTTCTTC

v_call: TRBV7-8
clone_size: NA
j_call: TRBJ2-7
cdr3_length: 13
d_call: NA
cdr3_aa: CASSLPVPYEQYF
cdr3_nt: TGTGCCAGCAGCTTGCCGGTACCCTACGAGCAGTACTTC

v_call: TRBV7-2
clone_size: NA
j_call: TRBJ1-2
cdr3_length: 15
d_call: NA
cdr3_aa: CASSLVDRFGNGYTF
cdr3_nt: TGTGCCAGCAGCCTCGTAGACAGGTTCGGGAATGGCTACACCTTC

v_call: TRBV9
clone_size: NA
j_call: TRBJ1-6
cdr3_length: 15
d_call: TRBD1
cdr3_aa: CASSPGQGGNSPLHF
cdr3_nt: TGTGCCAGCAGCCCGGGACAGGGGGGTAATTCACCCCTCCACTTT

v_call: TRBV29-1
clone_size: NA
j_call: TRBJ2-1
cdr3_length: 14
d_call: TRBD1
cdr3_aa: CSAPEQGTYNEQFF
cdr3_nt: TGCAGCGCTCCAGAACAGGGGACCTACAATGAGCAGTTCTTC

v_call: TRBV30
clone_size: NA
j_call: TRBJ1-5
cdr3_length: 13
d_call: NA
cdr3_aa: CAWSVQTNQPQHF
cdr3_nt: TGTGCCTGGAGTGTACAGACGAATCAGCCCCAGCATTTT

v_call: TRBV19
clone_size: NA
j_call: TRBJ1-6
cdr3_length: 16
d_call: TRBD1
cdr3_aa: CASSLSGQSVNSPLHF
cdr3_nt: TGTGCCAGTAGTCTTTCGGGACAGTCAGTTAATTCACCCCTCCACTTT

v_call: TRBV19
clone_size: NA
j_call: TRBJ1-5
cdr3_length: 17
d_call: TRBD1
cdr3_aa: CASRTPPGTGRTQPQHF
cdr3_nt: TGTGCCAGTCGCACCCCGCCTGGGACAGGGCGGACTCAGCCCCAGCATTTT

v_call: TRBV5-6
clone_size: NA
j_call: TRBJ2-2
cdr3_length: 13
d_call: NA
cdr3_aa: CASSWTNTGELFF
cdr3_nt: TGTGCCAGCAGCTGGACAAACACCGGGGAGCTGTTTTTT

v_call: TRBV15
clone_size: once
j_call: TRBJ2-2
cdr3_length: 14
d_call: NA
cdr3_aa: CATSFGGNTGELFF
cdr3_nt: TGTGCCACCAGCTTCGGGGGGAACACCGGGGAGCTGTTTTTT

v_call: TRBV7-2
clone_size: NA
j_call: TRBJ1-2
cdr3_length: 14
d_call: TRBD1
cdr3_aa: CASGGNRGNYGYTF
cdr3_nt: TGTGCCAGCGGGGGAAACAGGGGGAACTATGGCTACACCTTC

v_call: TRBV28
clone_size: NA
j_call: TRBJ1-2
cdr3_length: 13
d_call: TRBD1
cdr3_aa: CASRGQGPYGYTF
cdr3_nt: TGTGCCAGCAGAGGACAGGGGCCCTATGGCTACACCTTC

v_call: TRBV7-9
clone_size: NA
j_call: TRBJ1-2
cdr3_length: 14
d_call: NA
cdr3_aa: CASSLGGERYGYTF
cdr3_nt: TGTGCCAGCAGTTTAGGCGGGGAGCGGTATGGCTACACCTTC

v_call: TRBV5-4
clone_size: few
j_call: TRBJ1-5
cdr3_length: 20
d_call: TRBD1
cdr3_aa: CASSLDGTGTIVTSNQPQHF
cdr3_nt: TGTGCCAGCAGCTTGGATGGGACAGGGACGATCGTAACTAGCAATCAGCCCCAGCATTTT

v_call: TRBV19
clone_size: NA
j_call: TRBJ1-5
cdr3_length: 12
d_call: NA
cdr3_aa: CASRDSNQPQHF
cdr3_nt: TGTGCCAGTCGGGACAGCAATCAGCCCCAGCATTTT

v_call: TRBV13
clone_size: NA
j_call: TRBJ1-2
cdr3_length: 15
d_call: NA
cdr3_aa: CASSERDQLGPPSTF
cdr3_nt: TGTGCCAGCAGCGAGAGGGACCAACTTGGACCCCCCTCCACCTTC

v_call: TRBV7-9
clone_size: NA
j_call: TRBJ1-4
cdr3_length: 16
d_call: NA
cdr3_aa: CASSLEGGSANEKLFF
cdr3_nt: TGTGCCAGCAGCTTAGAAGGAGGTTCGGCTAATGAAAAACTGTTTTTT